The 12 T cell receptor beta chains presented below share a single source sample, sequenced in a study of blood T cells in healthy people across ages. The second PCR ran about 6 to 12 cycles with a sample-barcoded 5' primer and J-beta primers. Each CDR3 protein gets one entry after TCRdb re-called the 5' RACE reads with MiXCR. The sample carries 1.5 million or so distinct CDR3 sequences, 42% recorded once. What was sequenced was blood. All receptors come from a woman younger than 35 in good health.

This chain joins TRBV20-1 and TRBJ2-7, with no clear D. Germline CDR1 is DFQATT and CDR2 is SNEGSKA (reference sequence). The CDR3 has 12 residues. The V end lost 3 bases, the J end lost 7 bases, and 13 bases lay between the germline ends. CDR3 bases: TGCAGTGCTAGCCCCCCGGAGAGGGAGCAGTACTTC. Amino acid sequence: CSASPPEREQYF.

The gene calls are TRBV4-1 and TRBJ1-4; tentative D call: TRBD1 (5 bases). V dropped 0 bases and J dropped 4 bases, with 15 bases sitting between them. CDR1 and CDR2 (germline): MGHRA, YSYEKL. The CDR3 length is 17 residues. The CDR3 coding sequence is TGCGCCAGCAGCCAAGAGGGGGGGAGGGCGTTTAATGAAAAACTGTTTTTT. Translating it yields CASSQEGGRAFNEKLFF.

The chain links TRBV11-2 to TRBJ2-4, with 10 bases aligning to TRBD2. The J call may not be correct, given that the DNA end is closer to TRBJ2-7. This CDR3 is built from 16 residues. Germline V lookup: CDR1 SGHAT, CDR2 FQNNGV. For the CDR3, the DNA is TGTGCCAGCAGCTTATCGGCTAGCGGGAGCTCGTACGAGCAGTACTTC. Protein: CASSLSASGSSYEQYF.

V usage is TRBV20-1 and J usage is TRBJ2-5, with 7 bases aligning to TRBD2. Germline V gene data show CDR1 as DFQATT and CDR2 as SNEGSKA (reference sequence). Unmatched junction bases numbered 11, after V lost 4 bases and J lost 0 bases. This CDR3 region has 16 residues. The CDR3: CSAIELKAGYQETQYF. The CDR3 bases are TGCAGTGCTATAGAGTTAAAAGCGGGGTACCAAGAGACCCAGTACTTC.

This clonotype was seen a few times. The chain uses TRBV7-3 and TRBJ2-2; the D gene is possibly TRBD1 (6 bases). The germline V gene encodes CDR1 SGHTA and CDR2 FQGTGA. This CDR3 region has 15 residues. The V end was cut by 5 bases, the J end by 4 bases, with 14 bases between. Written as DNA, the CDR3 is TGTGCCAGCAGCCCCGTTCCGGACAGCACCGGGGAGCTGTTTTTT. Amino acids: CASSPVPDSTGELFF.

This chain uses TRBV12-3 or TRBV12-4 with TRBJ2-7; TRBD2 aligns across 12 bases. The CDR3 has 15 amino acids. Germline trimming cut 6 bases from V and 9 bases from J; bases unmatched to any gene: 12. The CDR3 loop reads CASSPMTSGGSGQYF. CDR3 nucleotides: TGTGCCAGCAGCCCGATGACTAGCGGGGGATCCGGGCAGTACTTC.

The V gene is TRBV2, the J gene TRBJ2-5; 10 bases map to TRBD2. V shed 4 bases, J shed 5 bases, and the junction held 10 bases outside the gene matches. Germline CDR1 and CDR2: SNHLY and FYNNEI. The length of the CDR3 is 16 residues. CDR3 residues: CASSGSSGGWTETQYF. As DNA, the CDR3 is TGTGCCAGCAGTGGCTCTAGCGGGGGTTGGACGGAGACCCAGTACTTC. The full variable domain, rest sourced from reference TRBV2 and TRBJ2-5, is EPEVTQTPSHQVTQMGQEVILRCVPISNHLYFYWYRQILGQKVEFLVSFYNNEISEKSEIFDDQFSVERPDGSNFTLKIRSTKLEDSAMYFCASSGSSGGWTETQYFGPGTRLLVL.

The rearrangement uses TRBV5-1 and TRBJ2-5; TRBD1 matches at 8 bases. Looked up from germline, CDR1 is SGHRS and CDR2 is YFSETQ. V was pared by 3 bases and J by 11 bases, with 12 bases of the junction left unmatched. The CDR3 runs 14 residues. CDR3 region: CASSSGQVGNEQYF. The CDR3 region has the DNA TGCGCCAGCAGCTCGGGACAGGTGGGGAATGAGCAGTACTTC.

This rearrangement joins TRBV7-2 to TRBJ1-1; D uncertain. V dropped 5 bases and J dropped 8 bases, with 12 bases sitting between them. The CDR3 runs 12 residues. The V gene's germline CDR1 is SGHTA and CDR2 FQGNSA. The CDR3 protein is CASSPVSPEAFF. The DNA for the CDR3 is TGTGCCAGCAGCCCGGTTTCACCCGAAGCTTTCTTT.

Details on this clonotype: Germline and junction disagree at one end, which may indicate a read error. This chain connects TRBV6-5 to TRBJ2-2; the D gene is possibly TRBD2 (5 bases). The germline V gene has CDR1 MNHEY and CDR2 SVGAGI. The CDR3 loop spans 13 amino acids. The CDR3 DNA is TGTGCTAGCACCCCCGGGGAGTCCGGGGAGCTGTTTTTT. Translation gives CASTPGESGELFF.

The chain carries TRBV4-1 and TRBJ2-2; 8 bases line up with TRBD1. Per germline, CDR1 MGHRA and CDR2 YSYEKL. The V gene end was trimmed by 0 bases and the J gene end by 4 bases; junction bases not matched to a gene: 1. The CDR3 runs 15 residues. CDR3 region: CASSQDRGRTGELFF. The CDR3 DNA follows: TGCGCCAGCAGCCAAGACAGGGGGCGCACCGGGGAGCTGTTTTTT.

The V gene is TRBV9, the J gene TRBJ2-7; maybe TRBD2 (6 bases). The V gene's germline CDR1 is SGDLS and CDR2 YYNGEE. The CDR3 loop spans 16 amino acids. The ends were cut back, 3 bases at V and 2 bases at J, with 18 bases in the middle. CDR3 protein: CASSAGGNLRTYEQYF. In nucleotides, the CDR3 is TGTGCCAGCAGCGCCGGGGGTAACCTCAGAACCTACGAGCAGTACTTC.